The following is a T cell receptor (beta chain) sequence with its context. Unmatched junction bases numbered 6, after V lost 0 bases and J lost 6 bases. The CDR3 has 15 residues. CDR1 is MNHNS and CDR2 is SASEGT in the germline V gene. Vbeta (60) and Jbeta (13) primers were used in the PCR. Assay used: immunoSEQ multiplex PCR; TCRdb lists only in-frame clones, some missing. The sample carries 150,000 to 250,000 clones, around 81% recorded once. This sample is part of a study of cytomegalovirus exposure and HLA in healthy donors. The rearrangement links TRBV6-1 to TRBJ2-7; 9 bases agree with TRBD2. The receptor's source is a man aged 25 to 45 in good health and CMV-seronegative. The sequencing input was PBMCs. The CDR3 loop reads CASSEAAGGPFEQYF. The CDR3 DNA is TGTGCCAGCAGTGAAGCGGCGGGAGGGCCGTTCGAGCAGTACTTC.